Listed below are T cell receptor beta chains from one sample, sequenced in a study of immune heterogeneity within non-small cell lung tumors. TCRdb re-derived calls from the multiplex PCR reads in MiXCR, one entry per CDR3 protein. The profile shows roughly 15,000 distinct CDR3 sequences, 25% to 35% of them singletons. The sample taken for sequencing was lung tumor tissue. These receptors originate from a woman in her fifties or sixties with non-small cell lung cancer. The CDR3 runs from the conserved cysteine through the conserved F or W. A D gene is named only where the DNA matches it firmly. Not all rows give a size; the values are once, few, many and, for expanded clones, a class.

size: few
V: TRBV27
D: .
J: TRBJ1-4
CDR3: CDSSPGRGGKLFF
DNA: TGTGACAGCAGTCCCGGGAGGGGAGGAAAACTGTTTTTT

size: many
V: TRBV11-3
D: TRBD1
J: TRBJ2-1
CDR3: CASSLGQGTGVDEQFF
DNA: TGTGCCAGCAGCTTAGGTCAAGGGACAGGGGTTGATGAGCAGTTCTTC

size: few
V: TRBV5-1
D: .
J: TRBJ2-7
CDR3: CASSLVRGPSYEQYF
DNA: TGCGCCAGCAGCTTGGTCCGGGGGCCGTCATACGAGCAGTACTTC

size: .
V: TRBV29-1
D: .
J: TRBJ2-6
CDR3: CSASGAGANVLTF
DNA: TGCAGCGCCTCAGGGGCTGGGGCCAACGTCCTGACTTTC

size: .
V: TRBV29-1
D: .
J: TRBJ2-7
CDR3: CSVGIRSSYEQYF
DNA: TGCAGCGTTGGTATCCGATCCTCCTACGAGCAGTACTTC

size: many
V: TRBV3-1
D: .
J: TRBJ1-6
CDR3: CASKRDSYNSPLHF
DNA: TGTGCCAGCAAGCGTGACTCCTATAATTCACCCCTCCACTTT

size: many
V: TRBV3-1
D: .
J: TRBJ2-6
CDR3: CASSQVRGSGANVLTF
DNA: TGTGCCAGCAGCCAGGTCCGGGGCTCTGGGGCCAACGTCCTGACTTTC

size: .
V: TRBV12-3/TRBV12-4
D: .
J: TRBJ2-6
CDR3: CASSLQETGANVLTF
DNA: TGTGCCAGCAGTTTACAGGAAACTGGGGCCAACGTCCTGACTTTC

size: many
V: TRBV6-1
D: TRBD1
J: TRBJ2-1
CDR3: CASSETGVSYNEQFF
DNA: TGTGCCAGCAGTGAAACAGGGGTATCCTACAATGAGCAGTTCTTC

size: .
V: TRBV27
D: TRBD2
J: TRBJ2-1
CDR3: CASSRRLAGGEGDEKFF
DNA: TGTGCCAGCAGTCGTCGACTAGCGGGAGGGGAAGGCGATGAGAAGTTCTTC

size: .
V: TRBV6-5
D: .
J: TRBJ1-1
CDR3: CVSSYSRGGRAFF
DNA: TGTGTCAGCAGTTACTCAAGAGGGGGTAGGGCTTTCTTT

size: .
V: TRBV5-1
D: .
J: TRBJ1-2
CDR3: CASSPQGMANYGYTF
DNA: TGCGCCAGCAGCCCCCAGGGAATGGCTAACTATGGCTACACCTTC

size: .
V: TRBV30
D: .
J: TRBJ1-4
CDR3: CAWSVIREKLFF
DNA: TGTGCCTGGAGTGTTATACGAGAAAAACTGTTTTTT

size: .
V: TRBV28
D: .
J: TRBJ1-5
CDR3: CASKREFGSNQPQHF
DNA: TGTGCCAGCAAGAGGGAATTCGGTAGCAATCAGCCCCAGCATTTT